Sequencing of this T cell receptor (beta chain) was carried out in a study of control samples from healthy donors and cancer patients. TCRdb's table, derived via immunoSEQ multiplex PCR, lists solely in-frame clones and lacks some. The sample includes approximately 100,000 clones, roughly four fifths seen only once; the top ten take roughly 2%. The sequenced sample was blood. This clonotype was sampled from a man aged 55 to 70 in good health.

For the CDR3, the DNA is TGTGCCAGCAGCCAAGTCCGCGCGGACAGTACCTCTGGAAACACCATATATTTT. This gives the protein CASSQVRADSTSGNTIYF. The chain joins TRBV14 to TRBJ1-3; weak D call: TRBD1 (6 bases). This CDR3 has 18 residues. Germline CDR1 and CDR2: SGHDN and FVKESK. V was clipped by 1 base and J by 0 bases, with 16 bases between them. Full variable domain (rest looked up from reference TRBV14 and TRBJ1-3): EAGVTQFPSHSVIEKGQTVTLRCDPISGHDNLYWYRRVMGKEIKFLLHFVKESKQDESGMPNNRFLAERTGGTYSTLKVQPAELEDSGVYFCASSQVRADSTSGNTIYFGEGSWLTVV.